Shown below are 5 T cell receptor beta chains from a single sample sequenced in a study of human T cells and chemical hapten exposure. TCRdb re-analysed the RACE reads in MiXCR, keeping a single row per CDR3 protein. The sample lists a few hundred thousand distinct CDR3 sequences, around 5.5% seen once, with under 9.5% in the top ten. The time point was: pre-sensitization, week 0. The treatment denotes: therapeutic diphenylcyclopropenone sensitization with weekly scalp DPC. The material was whole blood, obtained in connection with sensitization to the hapten diphenylcyclopropenone (DPC). These receptors were obtained from a woman younger than 35 with alopecia areata. Some clones in this sample may be carry-over from other donors' samples.

V and J are TRBV6-2 or TRBV6-3 and TRBJ1-4; D uncertain. The CDR3 totals 12 residues. V was clipped by 6 bases and J by 5 bases, with 7 bases between them. Germline V gene lookup returns CDR1 MNHEY and CDR2 SVGEGT. CDR3 DNA sequence: TGTGCCAGCAGCAACCCGAATGAAAAACTGTTTTTT. Translating gives CASSNPNEKLFF.

This clonotype showed up many times. The chain combines TRBV20-1 with TRBJ2-7; 10 nucleotides match TRBD1. There are 15 residues in the CDR3. V lost 0 bases to trimming and J lost 6 bases; unmatched junction nucleotides: 8. Germline CDR1 reads DFQATT; CDR2 reads SNEGSKA (reference sequence). The CDR3: CSARDTRTGGSEQYF. The CDR3 DNA reads as TGCAGTGCTAGAGATACAAGGACAGGGGGTAGCGAGCAGTACTTC.

This clonotype showed up many times. The chain carries TRBV5-6 and TRBJ2-3; no firm D call. The CDR3 runs to 13 residues. The germline CDR1 and CDR2 sequences are SGHDT and YYEEEE. V was trimmed by 4 bases and J by 3 bases, leaving 9 bases between them. As DNA, the CDR3 is TGTGCCAGCAGCCCCGGCGAGACAGATACGCAGTATTTT. It encodes CASSPGETDTQYF. The full variable domain, with the rest looked up from reference TRBV5-6 and TRBJ2-3, is DAGVTQSPTHLIKTRGQQVTLRCSPKSGHDTVSWYQQALGQGPQFIFQYYEEEERQRGNFPDRFSGHQFPNYSSELNVNALLLGDSALYLCASSPGETDTQYFGPGTRLTVL.

In its sample, this clonotype was seen many times. This chain links TRBV5-1 with TRBJ1-2; D is possibly TRBD1 (5 bases). The CDR3 sequence is 12 residues long. The germline CDR1 and CDR2 sequences are SGHRS and YFSETQ. Trimming removed 3 bases from V and 8 bases from J, with 11 bases in between. The CDR3: CASSWGTAGYTF. DNA of the CDR3: TGCGCCAGCAGCTGGGGGACGGCAGGCTACACCTTC.

At least ten counts were recorded for this clonotype. This chain joins TRBV2 and TRBJ2-7; unclear D gene. CDR1 and CDR2 from the germline V gene are SNHLY and FYNNEI. CDR3 length equals 14 residues. Trimming removed 6 bases from V and 0 bases from J, with 12 bases in between. CDR3 sequence reads: CASRGRGSSYEQYF. CDR3 bases: TGTGCCAGCAGGGGCCGAGGCTCCTCCTACGAGCAGTACTTC.